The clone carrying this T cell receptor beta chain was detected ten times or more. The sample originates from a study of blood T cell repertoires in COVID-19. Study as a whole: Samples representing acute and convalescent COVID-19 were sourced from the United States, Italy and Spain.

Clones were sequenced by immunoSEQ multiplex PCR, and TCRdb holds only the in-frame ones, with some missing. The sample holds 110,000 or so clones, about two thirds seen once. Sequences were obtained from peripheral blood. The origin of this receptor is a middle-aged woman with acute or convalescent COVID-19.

CDR3 in DNA: TGCGCCAGCAGCTATGGGACTAGCGGGGGCGTGTACCAAGAGACCCAGTACTTC. Its protein product is CASSYGTSGGVYQETQYF. V gene TRBV5-1 combines with J gene TRBJ2-5; 14 positions agree with TRBD2. Germline CDR1 reads SGHRS; CDR2 reads YFSETQ. V was pared by 3 bases and J by 0 bases, with 7 bases of the junction left unmatched. The CDR3 runs to 18 residues.